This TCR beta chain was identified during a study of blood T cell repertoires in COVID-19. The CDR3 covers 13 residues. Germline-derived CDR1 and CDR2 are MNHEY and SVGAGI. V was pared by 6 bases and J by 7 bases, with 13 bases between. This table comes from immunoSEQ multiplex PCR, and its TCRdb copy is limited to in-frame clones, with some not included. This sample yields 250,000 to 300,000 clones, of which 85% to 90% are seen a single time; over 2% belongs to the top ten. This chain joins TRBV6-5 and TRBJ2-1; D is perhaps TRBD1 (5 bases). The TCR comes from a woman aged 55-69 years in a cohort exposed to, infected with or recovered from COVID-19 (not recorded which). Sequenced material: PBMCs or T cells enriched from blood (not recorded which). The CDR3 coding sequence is TGTGCCAGCAGGAGCCGACAGTCAAATGAGCAGTTCTTC. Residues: CASRSRQSNEQFF.